This TCR beta chain was documented in a study of blood T cell repertoires in COVID-19. Whole-study context: Samples of COVID-19 (acute and convalescent) were obtained from the United States, Italy and Spain. T cells, B-cell-depleted T cells, or PBMCs supplied cDNA or gDNA.

In the original workflow: Using reference gene primer amplification, nucleated cell counts were estimated. Only in-frame clones appear in the TCRdb table, and some are missing; sequencing was by immunoSEQ multiplex PCR. V and J calls and clone size are given by that table; D and trimming were obtained from the DNA. The table has fewer than 200,000 clones, around 80% seen once; the top ten hold roughly 9.1%. V was clipped by 3 bases and J by 8 bases, with 13 bases between them. The CDR3 sequence is 14 residues long. Germline V CDR1 and CDR2: LNHDA, SQIVND (reference sequence). The genes are TRBV19 and TRBJ2-2; D uncertain. Material for sequencing was peripheral blood. The receptor comes from a woman older than 75 with active or convalescent COVID-19. CDR3 protein: CASSIGLVWGELFF. The CDR3 DNA reads TGTGCCAGTAGTATCGGGTTGGTTTGGGGGGAGCTGTTTTTT.